The 17 T cell receptor beta chains presented below share a single source sample, sequenced in a study of cytomegalovirus exposure and HLA in healthy donors. The PCR used 60 Vbeta and 13 Jbeta primers. Profiling relied on immunoSEQ multiplex PCR, and the TCRdb table lists in-frame clones only, not all of them. This table holds 200,000 or so clones, less than 85% found once. The sequenced material came from PBMCs. The receptors stem from a girl aged 2 to 9 in good health and CMV-seronegative.

This clone came up once. The chain recombines TRBV19 with TRBJ1-5; 7 nucleotides line up with TRBD1. CDR1 is LNHDA, CDR2 SQIVND, per germline (reference sequence). This CDR3 spans 14 amino acids. V shed 10 bases, J shed 9 bases, and the junction held 15 bases outside the gene matches. CDR3 bases: TGTGCCACCCGACCTTCAGGGGGGATCATGCCCCAGCATTTT. Its translation is CATRPSGGIMPQHF.

This clone showed up just a few times. This chain links TRBV15 with TRBJ2-1; 7 bases line up with TRBD2. V shed 0 bases and J 8 bases; nucleotides not matched to a gene: 4. The CDR3 contains 14 residues. In germline, CDR1 is LNHNV, CDR2 YYDKDF (reference sequence). CDR3: CATSRDRGSYEQFF. For the CDR3, the DNA is TGTGCCACCAGCAGAGATCGCGGGAGCTATGAGCAGTTCTTC.

In nucleotides, the CDR3 is TGTGCCAGCAGCTTAGATTCTGCGGCTTTCTTT. Its protein product is CASSLDSAAFF. V usage is TRBV11-2 and J usage is TRBJ1-1; D gene unclear. CDR3 length: 11 residues. Trimming took 0 bases from V and 11 from J, leaving 7 bases between them. Germline values: CDR1 SGHAT, CDR2 FQNNGV.

The chain couples TRBV27 to TRBJ1-5; 10 bases are shared with TRBD1. Germline V gene lookup returns CDR1 MNHEY and CDR2 SMNVEV (reference sequence). The junction had 3 bases not matched to a gene; V was cut back by 6 bases and J by 4 bases. This CDR3 spans 14 amino acids. The CDR3 DNA is TGTGCCAGCAGGGCGGGACAGGGGAATCAGCCCCAGCATTTT. Protein: CASRAGQGNQPQHF.

V gene TRBV12-5 combines with J gene TRBJ2-1; TRBD2 aligns across 7 bases. Germline V gene lookup returns CDR1 LGHNT and CDR2 FRNRAP. Trimming at V came to 0 bases and at J to 5 bases, leaving 7 bases not matched to a gene. This CDR3 is 16 amino acids long. The CDR3 loop is CASGLVVLAHNNEQFF. The CDR3 region has the DNA TGTGCTAGTGGTTTGGTTGTACTAGCGCACAACAATGAGCAGTTCTTC.

This chain joins TRBV6-1 and TRBJ2-7; D is undetermined. Deletions cut 1 base from V and 1 base from J, with 11 bases between. The CDR3 is 15 residues long. CDR1 is MNHNS and CDR2 is SASEGT in the germline V gene. The CDR3 reads CASSEGVPTSYEQYF. CDR3 coding DNA: TGTGCCAGCAGTGAAGGTGTCCCTACTTCCTACGAGCAGTACTTC.

The V call is TRBV2, the J call TRBJ2-7, with D possibly being TRBD2 (6 bases). The germline V and J ends were trimmed by 8 bases and 6 bases, with 17 bases remaining between them. The CDR3 has 13 residues. CDR1 and CDR2 (germline): SNHLY, FYNNEI. DNA for the CDR3: TGTGCCAGCGGAGTGGAGGGTGAAAGCGAGCAGTACTTC. Protein: CASGVEGESEQYF.

A remark on this clone: The same CDR3 arises from other DNA sequences in this sample as well. V gene TRBV30 combines with J gene TRBJ1-5, with a possible D match to TRBD1 (6 bases). The germline V gene has CDR1 GTSNPN and CDR2 SVGIG (reference sequence). This CDR3 contains 13 residues. The V gene lost 0 bases and the J gene lost 6 bases, with 9 bases spanning the gap. The CDR3 sequence: CAWSVQGAQPQHF. CDR3 coding DNA: TGTGCCTGGAGTGTACAGGGAGCTCAGCCCCAGCATTTT.

The V and J genes are TRBV2 and TRBJ1-2, with a weak D call TRBD1 (5 bases). The CDR3 is made up of 12 amino acids. Germline CDR1 SNHLY, CDR2 FYNNEI. The V and J ends lost 2 bases and 8 bases respectively, with 9 bases between them. The CDR3 region has the DNA TGTGCCAGCAGTGAAATACAGGCGGGCTACACCTTC. Translating gives CASSEIQAGYTF.

This clone came up a few times. The chain is built from TRBV6-5 and TRBJ1-2; D may be TRBD1 (6 bases). The CDR3 is made up of 14 amino acids. Germline CDR1 is MNHEY and CDR2 is SVGAGI. Trimming took off 2 bases at V and 4 bases at J, with 11 bases between the two ends. In DNA, the CDR3 is TGTGCCAGCAGTTACATGATGGACAGCTATGGCTACACCTTC. This gives the protein CASSYMMDSYGYTF.

This chain joins TRBV5-1 and TRBJ2-7, with 10 bases fitting TRBD1. Looked up from germline, CDR1 is SGHRS and CDR2 is YFSETQ. V dropped 3 bases and J dropped 5; count of bases not matched to a gene: 2. This CDR3 comprises 13 residues. Here the CDR3 reads CASSWGQGNEQYF. CDR3 coding DNA: TGCGCCAGCAGCTGGGGACAGGGGAACGAGCAGTACTTC.

The V and J genes are TRBV2 and TRBJ2-5; 7 bases agree with TRBD1. V lost 5 bases to trimming and J lost 1 base; unmatched junction nucleotides: 16. This CDR3 comprises 18 residues. Germline values: CDR1 SNHLY, CDR2 FYNNEI. In DNA form, the CDR3 reads TGTGCCAGCAGTACCCGACAGGGCGGAACGATACGCCAAGAGACCCAGTACTTC. Its protein is CASSTRQGGTIRQETQYF.

The rearrangement joins TRBV7-3 to TRBJ2-2; the D is unclear. Germline assignment: CDR1 SGHTA and CDR2 FQGTGA. Trimming shortened V by 6 bases and J by 2 bases, and 10 bases separated the two germline ends. This CDR3 has 14 residues. The CDR3 loop reads CASSTAVNTGELFF. CDR3 nucleotide sequence: TGTGCCAGCAGTACTGCTGTCAACACCGGGGAGCTGTTTTTT.

The chain has TRBV5-1 and TRBJ2-3; 11 positions agree with TRBD1. This CDR3 comprises 17 residues. Germline assignment: CDR1 SGHRS and CDR2 YFSETQ. J gave up 2 bases and V 3 bases, and 8 bases lay outside the gene matches. The CDR3: CASSSTGQGAITDTQYF. CDR3 DNA sequence: TGCGCCAGCAGCTCAACTGGACAGGGGGCTATCACAGATACGCAGTATTTT.

This clone was found a few times. The V gene is TRBV19, the J gene TRBJ2-4, with 7 bases identical to TRBD1. CDR1 is LNHDA and CDR2 is SQIVND in the germline V gene (reference sequence). CDR3 length equals 15 residues. J lost 0 bases, V lost 5 bases, and 4 bases had no gene match. In DNA, the CDR3 is TGTGCCAGTAGTGTGAACAGGGGAGCCAAAAACATTCAGTACTTC. Translated, it gives CASSVNRGAKNIQYF.

Written as DNA, the CDR3 is TGTGCCAGCAGCTCGGGAGTTGACACTGAAGCTTTCTTT. It specifies CASSSGVDTEAFF. This sequence joins TRBV7-9 and TRBJ1-1; D is unclear. Trimming cost V 4 bases and J 3 bases, with 9 bases left between them. CDR1 is SEHNR and CDR2 is FQNEAQ in the germline V gene (reference sequence). The CDR3 is 13 amino acids.

This chain connects TRBV5-6 to TRBJ1-2; 11 bases match TRBD1. The germline CDR1 and CDR2 sequences are SGHDT and YYEEEE. The V and J ends lost 3 bases and 8 bases, in that order; junction bases with no gene match: 6. The CDR3 consists of 14 residues. CDR3 protein: CASSYPGQGGGYTF. The CDR3 DNA reads TGTGCCAGCAGCTATCCGGGACAGGGGGGAGGCTACACCTTC.